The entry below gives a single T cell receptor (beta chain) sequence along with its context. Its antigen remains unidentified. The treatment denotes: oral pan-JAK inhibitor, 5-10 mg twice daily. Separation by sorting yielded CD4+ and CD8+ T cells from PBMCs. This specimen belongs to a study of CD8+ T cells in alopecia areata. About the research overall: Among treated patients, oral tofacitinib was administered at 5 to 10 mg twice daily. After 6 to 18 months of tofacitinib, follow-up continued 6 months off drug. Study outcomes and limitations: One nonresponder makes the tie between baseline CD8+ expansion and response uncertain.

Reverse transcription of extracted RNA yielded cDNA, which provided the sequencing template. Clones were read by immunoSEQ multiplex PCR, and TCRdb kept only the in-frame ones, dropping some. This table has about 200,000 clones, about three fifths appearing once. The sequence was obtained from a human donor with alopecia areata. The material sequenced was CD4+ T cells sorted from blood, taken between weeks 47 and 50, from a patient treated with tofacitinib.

Here the CDR3 reads CASSRGTGFEQFF. In DNA form, the CDR3 reads TGTGCCAGCAGCAGGGGGACAGGGTTTGAGCAGTTCTTC. The rearrangement links TRBV5-6 to TRBJ2-1; 9 bases map to TRBD1. The CDR3 consists of 13 residues. The V gene's germline CDR1 is SGHDT and CDR2 YYEEEE. J gave up 9 bases and V 4 bases, and 5 bases lay outside the gene matches. Full variable domain (rest looked up from reference TRBV5-6 and TRBJ2-1): DAGVTQSPTHLIKTRGQQVTLRCSPKSGHDTVSWYQQALGQGPQFIFQYYEEEERQRGNFPDRFSGHQFPNYSSELNVNALLLGDSALYLCASSRGTGFEQFFGPGTRLTVL.